These 2 T cell receptor beta chains were all obtained from the same sample, sequenced in a study of CD8+CD57+ T cells in acquired aplastic anemia. Genomic DNA was employed as the template in profiling TCR beta VDJ and CDR3. One entry per CDR3 protein, called by TCRdb with MiXCR from the reads. The data show some 190,000 distinct CDR3 sequences, about 47% seen once. Sequenced material: sorted CD4+, CD8+, or CD8+CD57+ T cells (not recorded which) from PBMCs. These TCRs come from a human donor in good health.

In this sample, this clonotype turned up a few times. The DNA of the CDR3 is TGTGCCAGTAGTCCGGGACAGGGAAGCTACGAGCAGTACTTC. Translated: CASSPGQGSYEQYF. The V and J genes are TRBV12-3 or TRBV12-4 and TRBJ2-7, with TRBD1 matching 9 bases. V lost 9 bases and J lost 3; bases outside the gene matches: 9. CDR3 length: 14 amino acids.

To note about this clonotype: The junction differs from germline at one of its ends, possibly a read error. The chain employs TRBV19 and TRBJ2-3; D possibly corresponds to TRBD2 (5 bases). This CDR3 region has 14 residues. CDR1 is LNHDA and CDR2 is SQIVND in the germline V gene (reference sequence). CDR3 sequence reads: CASSQSRASDAQYF. The CDR3 DNA sequence: TGTGCCAGCAGCCAATCGCGGGCTTCAGATGCGCAGTATTTT. Together with reference TRBV19 and TRBJ2-3, the CDR3 gives the full variable domain: DGGITQSPKYLFRKEGQNVTLSCEQNLNHDAMYWYRQDPGQGLRLIYYSQIVNDFQKGDIAEGYSVSREKKESFPLTVTSAQKNPTAFYLCASSQSRASDAQYFGPGTRLTVL.